These T cell receptor beta chains were read from a single sample in a study of cytomegalovirus exposure and HLA in healthy donors. Repertoires were generated with immunoSEQ multiplex PCR, while TCRdb's copy carries only in-frame clones and drops some. The repertoire has 150,000 to 200,000 clones, approximately 88% of them found once; the top ten carry less than 9%. Specimen: PBMCs. The receptors shown here come from a young man in good health and CMV-seropositive. The CDR3 runs from the conserved cysteine through the conserved F or W. The order of the fields is D gene, J gene, clone size, V gene, CDR3 protein, CDR3 DNA. D genes are given only for firm matches. Rows may omit the clone size; those that give it use once, few, many or a size class.

d_gene: NA
j_gene: TRBJ1-2
abundance: NA
v_gene: TRBV6-1
CDR3aa: CASSEAEDRNYGYTF
CDR3nt: TGTGCCAGCAGTGAAGCCGAAGACAGGAACTATGGCTACACCTTC

d_gene: TRBD1
j_gene: TRBJ1-3
abundance: NA
v_gene: TRBV5-1
CDR3aa: CASSSGTALYSGNTIYF
CDR3nt: TGCGCCAGCAGCTCGGGGACAGCGCTTTACTCTGGAAACACCATATATTTT

d_gene: NA
j_gene: TRBJ2-7
abundance: NA
v_gene: TRBV13
CDR3aa: CASSQWGRGNEQYF
CDR3nt: TGTGCCAGCAGCCAGTGGGGACGGGGGAACGAGCAGTACTTC

d_gene: TRBD1
j_gene: TRBJ1-5
abundance: NA
v_gene: TRBV4-1
CDR3aa: CASSRGSEQGGSFGPQHF
CDR3nt: TGCGCCAGCAGCCGGGGCTCTGAACAGGGGGGTAGTTTTGGGCCCCAGCATTTT

d_gene: TRBD2
j_gene: TRBJ2-7
abundance: NA
v_gene: TRBV5-8
CDR3aa: CASSPPGRGEQYF
CDR3nt: TGTGCCAGCAGCCCGCCAGGGAGGGGCGAGCAGTACTTC

d_gene: NA
j_gene: TRBJ2-7
abundance: NA
v_gene: TRBV28
CDR3aa: CASSTPYEQYF
CDR3nt: TGTGCCAGCAGTACACCGTACGAGCAGTACTTC

d_gene: NA
j_gene: TRBJ2-2
abundance: NA
v_gene: TRBV4-3
CDR3aa: CASSQDGGGPPGGELFF
CDR3nt: TGCGCCAGCAGCCAAGATGGGGGAGGCCCACCGGGCGGGGAGCTGTTTTTT

d_gene: TRBD2
j_gene: TRBJ2-3
abundance: few
v_gene: TRBV7-6
CDR3aa: CASSFASAGGSLTDTQYF
CDR3nt: TGTGCCAGCAGCTTCGCTTCGGCGGGAGGTTCACTCACAGATACGCAGTATTTT

d_gene: NA
j_gene: TRBJ2-3
abundance: few
v_gene: TRBV6-4
CDR3aa: CASSDGRGDTDTQYF
CDR3nt: TGTGCCAGCAGTGACGGGAGGGGGGACACAGATACGCAGTATTTT

d_gene: NA
j_gene: TRBJ2-6
abundance: NA
v_gene: TRBV9
CDR3aa: CASSATGHLSGANVLTF
CDR3nt: TGTGCCAGCAGCGCCACGGGACACCTTTCTGGGGCCAACGTCCTGACTTTC

d_gene: TRBD1
j_gene: TRBJ2-7
abundance: NA
v_gene: TRBV14
CDR3aa: CASSIPGTGVYEQYF
CDR3nt: TGTGCCAGCAGTATTCCCGGGACAGGGGTATACGAGCAGTACTTC

d_gene: TRBD2
j_gene: TRBJ2-7
abundance: NA
v_gene: TRBV6-6
CDR3aa: CASKGRELSEQYF
CDR3nt: TGTGCCAGCAAGGGGCGGGAGCTATCCGAGCAGTACTTC

d_gene: NA
j_gene: TRBJ2-7
abundance: NA
v_gene: TRBV5-4
CDR3aa: CASSLDRIEQYF
CDR3nt: TGTGCCAGCAGCTTGGACAGGATCGAGCAGTACTTC

d_gene: NA
j_gene: TRBJ2-7
abundance: few
v_gene: TRBV7-9
CDR3aa: CASSLTGYEQYF
CDR3nt: TGTGCCAGCAGCTTGACAGGCTACGAGCAGTACTTC

d_gene: TRBD1
j_gene: TRBJ2-1
abundance: NA
v_gene: TRBV19
CDR3aa: CASSRGQGKNEQFF
CDR3nt: TGTGCCAGTAGTCGTGGACAGGGGAAAAATGAGCAGTTCTTC

d_gene: NA
j_gene: TRBJ1-1
abundance: NA
v_gene: TRBV6-5
CDR3aa: CASNNYKTAFF
CDR3nt: TGTGCCAGCAACAACTACAAAACAGCTTTCTTT